The 4 T cell receptor beta chains below were found in one sample sequenced in a study of molecular identifiers for immune sequencing clone quantification. TCRdb fed the PCR reads into MiXCR, producing one record per CDR3 protein. The sample has approximately 590,000 distinct CDR3 sequences; approximately 24% are singletons. The sample taken for sequencing was naive CD8+ T cells from blood, with Jurkat cell RNA spiked in. Subset noted: FACS-sorted CD8+CD4-CCR7+CD45RA+ naive T cells. These receptors were taken from a human donor in good health. Some libraries in this study had Jurkat cell RNA spiked in.

Note on this clonotype: One junction end disagrees with the germline gene, perhaps due to a read error. The V gene is TRBV7-2, the J gene TRBJ2-1; D might be TRBD1 (6 bases). Germline values: CDR1 SGHTA, CDR2 FQGNSA. This CDR3 spans 11 amino acids. CDR3 region: CASSQTGRENF. CDR3 DNA sequence: TGTGCCAGCAGCCAGACAGGCCGGGAAAACTTC.

In its sample, this clonotype was seen a few times. V and J are TRBV12-3 or TRBV12-4 and TRBJ2-1, with 12 bases lining up with TRBD2. The V segment lost 1 base and the J segment 15 bases; nucleotides outside the gene matches: 4. The length of the CDR3 is 13 residues. The CDR3 here is CASSLGLAGEGFF. The CDR3 region has the DNA TGTGCCAGCAGTTTAGGACTAGCGGGGGAGGGGTTCTTC.

This clonotype was detected ten times or more. The genes are TRBV12-3 or TRBV12-4 and TRBJ2-3, with a possible D match to TRBD1 (6 bases). V lost 5 bases and J 0 bases, leaving 9 bases between the germline ends. There are 14 residues in the CDR3. CDR3 sequence (DNA): TGTGCCAGCAGTAGGACAGCTAGCACAGATACGCAGTATTTT. Its protein product is CASSRTASTDTQYF.

This clonotype has more than one count but fewer than ten. The rearrangement joins TRBV6-2 or TRBV6-3 to TRBJ1-2; possible D gene TRBD1, 5 bases. The ends were cut back, 0 bases at V and 4 bases at J, with 24 bases in the middle. There are 19 residues in the CDR3. CDR1 and CDR2 (germline): MNHEY, SVGEGT. The CDR3 region has the DNA TGTGCCAGCAGTTACTCGACGAATTTACGGCAGGGCGTTGCCTATGGCTACACCTTC. Protein product: CASSYSTNLRQGVAYGYTF.